In this sample, the clone carrying this T cell receptor (beta chain) turned up many times. This sample stems from a study of neoadjuvant anti-PD-1 for oral cavity cancer. The table came from immunoSEQ multiplex PCR; TCRdb's copy has only in-frame clones and leaves some out. The data show tens of thousands of clones, with more than 40% seen just once and under 50% held by the top ten. Time point noted: after neoadjuvant nivolumab, at surgical resection. Sequences were derived from tumor tissue, sampled after nivolumab (anti-PD-1) treatment. The source is a person aged 35-79 years with oral cavity squamous cell carcinoma.

The CDR3 spells CASSYSRDPTYEQYF. CDR3 sequence (DNA): TGTGCCAGCAGTTACTCGCGAGACCCCACATACGAGCAGTACTTC. The chain is built from TRBV6-5 and TRBJ2-7; D ambiguous. V gave up 0 bases and J gave up 4 bases, with 13 bases separating them. The CDR3 extends over 15 amino acids. Germline V gene data show CDR1 as MNHEY and CDR2 as SVGAGI.